One sample yielded the 15 T cell receptor beta chains listed below, sequenced in a study of blood T cells in healthy people across ages. A sample-barcoded 5' primer and a J-beta primer mix were used in a second PCR of roughly 6 to 11 cycles. TCRdb reanalysed the 5' RACE reads using MiXCR and keeps one entry per CDR3 protein. The sample yields 660,000 or so distinct CDR3 sequences, under 70% seen once. Sequenced material: blood. These receptors originate from a man between 60 and 75 years old in good health.

This chain uses TRBV2 with TRBJ2-3, with 8 bases identical to TRBD2. The V segment lost 2 bases and the J segment 6 bases; nucleotides outside the gene matches: 7. This CDR3 has 15 residues. Per germline, CDR1 SNHLY and CDR2 FYNNEI. CDR3 coding DNA: TGTGCCAGCAGTGAATTTAGCGGGGACTTCGATACGCAGTATTTT. Amino acids: CASSEFSGDFDTQYF.

V is TRBV7-8 and J is TRBJ2-7, with D possibly being TRBD2 (5 bases). CDR1 is SGHVS, CDR2 FQNEAQ, per germline. The CDR3 has 13 residues. Trimming pared 1 base from V and 7 bases from J, leaving 11 bases between. The CDR3 sequence is CASSLGGYNEQYF. In DNA form, the CDR3 reads TGTGCCAGCAGCTTAGGAGGGTACAATGAGCAGTACTTC.

This clonotype was detected only once. Being one base from a much bigger clone, this may be a read error. The CDR3 protein is CAITKGNEQYF. The DNA for the CDR3 is TGTGCCATCACCAAGGGGAATGAGCAGTACTTC. The chain employs TRBV10-3 and TRBJ2-5; perhaps TRBD1 as D (5 bases). The CDR3 consists of 11 residues. Trimming removed 7 bases from V and 11 bases from J, with 14 bases in between. Germline assignment: CDR1 ENHRY and CDR2 SYGVKD.

V and J are TRBV4-1 and TRBJ1-1, with no clear D. V was clipped by 6 bases and J by 4 bases, with 21 bases between them. The CDR3 consists of 16 residues. The germline gives CDR1 MGHRA, CDR2 YSYEKL. CDR3 region: CASSRDGSPAPTEAFF. The CDR3 nucleotides are TGCGCCAGCAGTCGGGATGGGAGCCCGGCGCCCACTGAAGCTTTCTTT.

The chain has TRBV27 and TRBJ2-5; possible D gene TRBD2, 6 bases. The J call is in doubt because the DNA end fits TRBJ2-7 better. The CDR3 contains 14 residues. Germline values: CDR1 MNHEY, CDR2 SMNVEV (reference sequence). CDR3 residues: CASSFGGVEYEQYF. In nucleotides, the CDR3 is TGTGCCAGCAGTTTTGGAGGGGTCGAATACGAGCAGTACTTC.

This clonotype was found once. This chain uses TRBV29-1 with TRBJ2-5, with 7 bases identical to TRBD1. The V and J ends lost 0 bases and 11 bases, in that order; junction bases with no gene match: 12. This CDR3 spans 14 amino acids. The germline gives CDR1 SQVTM, CDR2 ANQGSEA. CDR3 sequence (DNA): TGCAGCGTTGAAGAGGGGTACAGGGGCAATGAGCAGTACTTC. Protein sequence: CSVEEGYRGNEQYF.

V gene TRBV10-3 combines with J gene TRBJ1-4; 9 bases align to TRBD1. The CDR3 covers 13 residues. Germline loops: CDR1 ENHRY, CDR2 SYGVKD. V lost 6 bases to trimming and J lost 7 bases; unmatched junction nucleotides: 3. The CDR3 reads CAISRDRVEKLFF. As DNA, the CDR3 is TGTGCCATCAGCCGGGACAGGGTTGAAAAACTGTTTTTT.

The gene calls are TRBV7-2 and TRBJ1-4; TRBD1 aligns across 10 bases. J gave up 7 bases and V 5 bases, and 7 bases lay outside the gene matches. This CDR3 comprises 15 residues. Germline V CDR1 and CDR2: SGHTA, FQGNSA. CDR3 coding DNA: TGTGCCAGCAGCCCGGGGACAGGGGCGGCTGAAAAACTGTTTTTT. The encoded protein is CASSPGTGAAEKLFF.

The chain has TRBV12-5 and TRBJ2-1; no definite D call. Trimming took 6 bases from V and 5 from J, leaving 8 bases between them. This CDR3 has 12 amino acids. Per germline, CDR1 LGHNT and CDR2 FRNRAP. The chain's CDR3 is CASGPGNNEQFF. Written as DNA, the CDR3 is TGTGCTAGTGGCCCAGGTAACAATGAGCAGTTCTTC.

This clonotype was detected a few times. The chain joins TRBV6-6 to TRBJ1-5; 7 bases line up with TRBD1. CDR1 MNHNY and CDR2 SVGAGI come from the germline V gene (reference sequence). J gave up 1 base and V 7 bases, and 4 bases lay outside the gene matches. CDR3 length: 14 amino acids. This CDR3 reads CASTQTGSNQPQHF. The CDR3 DNA follows: TGTGCCAGCACTCAGACAGGGAGCAATCAGCCCCAGCATTTT.

The chain uses TRBV12-3 or TRBV12-4 and TRBJ1-1; D possibly corresponds to TRBD1 (6 bases). The germline V and J ends were trimmed by 3 bases and 3 bases, with 11 bases remaining between them. This CDR3 region has 14 residues. CDR3 nucleotides: TGTGCCAGCAGTTTTGGGGGGCAGGACACTGAAGCTTTCTTT. Amino acids: CASSFGGQDTEAFF.

This clonotype has a handful of counts. The rearrangement links TRBV7-9 to TRBJ1-2; D call uncertain. V lost 5 bases, J lost 1 base, and 11 bases lay in between. This CDR3 contains 14 residues. The germline V gene encodes CDR1 SEHNR and CDR2 FQNEAQ (reference sequence). This CDR3 reads CASSPIVYNYGYTF. CDR3 nucleotide sequence: TGTGCCAGCAGCCCCATAGTATATAACTATGGCTACACCTTC.

The J gene is TRBJ2-1, the V gene TRBV7-2; D ambiguous. V lost 2 bases to trimming and J lost 8 bases, with 7 bases between them. This CDR3 spans 12 amino acids. CDR1 and CDR2 from the germline V gene are SGHTA and FQGNSA. The CDR3 here is CASSLNLYEQFF. The CDR3 bases are TGTGCCAGCAGCTTAAATCTCTATGAGCAGTTCTTC.

The count of this clonotype is one. One end of the junction does not line up with germline, which may come from a read error. The chain joins TRBV5-1 to TRBJ2-7, with D perhaps assigned TRBD1 or TRBD2 (5 bases each). The CDR3 contains 15 residues. Germline V gives CDR1 SGHRS, CDR2 YFSETQ. The CDR3 sequence: CASSLAGPPSYERYF. DNA of the CDR3: TGCGCCAGCAGCTTGGCGGGGCCTCCCTCCTACGAGCGGTACTTC.

The CDR3 is CSAPKGEMNTEAFF. The CDR3 DNA reads TGCAGTGCTCCGAAGGGGGAGATGAACACTGAAGCTTTCTTT. The rearrangement joins TRBV20-1 to TRBJ1-1, with TRBD1 as a possible D gene (6 bases). Germline assignment: CDR1 DFQATT and CDR2 SNEGSKA (reference sequence). The V gene lost 5 bases and the J gene lost 0 bases, with 13 bases spanning the gap. The CDR3 is made up of 14 amino acids.